Below, 17 T cell receptor beta chains from the same sample are listed, as sequenced in a study of stem cell transplantation in POMP-related autoinflammatory disease. Measured with immunoSEQ multiplex PCR; TCRdb has only the in-frame clones, and not every one. This sample carries about 32,000 clones, around nine tenths of them seen once, and the ten largest clones take under 0.75%. The source was CD4+ T cells from PBMCs, collected before stem cell transplantation. The receptors were gathered from a human donor with POMP-related autoinflammation and immune dysregulation (PRAID).

This clone came up a few times. The chain is built from TRBV6-1 and TRBJ1-2, with a weak D call TRBD1 (5 bases). V lost 0 bases, J lost 4 bases, and 6 bases lay in between. This CDR3 contains 13 residues. Germline CDR1 MNHNS, CDR2 SASEGT. CDR3 nucleotides: TGTGCCAGCAGTGAAGCCAGGGCCTATGGCTACACCTTC. It translates to CASSEARAYGYTF.

V usage is TRBV7-2 and J usage is TRBJ2-7, with TRBD1 matching 8 bases. V lost 0 bases, J lost 4 bases, and 5 bases stayed unmatched. This CDR3 has 15 amino acids. Looked up from germline, CDR1 is SGHTA and CDR2 is FQGNSA. The CDR3 sequence is CASSLAGQGAYEQYF. CDR3 in DNA: TGTGCCAGCAGCTTAGCTGGCCAGGGGGCGTACGAGCAGTACTTC.

J is TRBJ1-4 and V is TRBV9; D is unresolved. The CDR3 totals 15 residues. Germline V lookup: CDR1 SGDLS, CDR2 YYNGEE. Trimming took off 3 bases at V and 0 bases at J, with 9 bases between the two ends. The CDR3 region has the DNA TGTGCCAGCAGCGCAAGCCCTGCAACTAATGAAAAACTGTTTTTT. Its translation is CASSASPATNEKLFF. Full variable domain (rest looked up from reference TRBV9 and TRBJ1-4): DSGVTQTPKHLITATGQRVTLRCSPRSGDLSVYWYQQSLDQGLQFLIQYYNGEERAKGNILERFSAQQFPDLHSELNLSSLELGDSALYFCASSASPATNEKLFFGSGTQLSVL.

The CDR3 DNA sequence: TGTGCCATCAGTGAAGGGAGGGGAGGACGGCAAGAGACCCAGTACTTC. Translation: CAISEGRGGRQETQYF. The rearrangement joins TRBV10-3 to TRBJ2-5, with 7 bases matching TRBD2. The germline V gene has CDR1 ENHRY and CDR2 SYGVKD. The V and J ends lost 3 bases and 2 bases, in that order; junction bases with no gene match: 9. There are 16 residues in the CDR3.

This chain uses TRBV27 with TRBJ2-5; no clear D gene. V lost 10 bases to trimming and J lost 1 base, with 16 bases between them. In germline, CDR1 is MNHEY, CDR2 SMNVEV (reference sequence). The CDR3 is 14 amino acids. In DNA, the CDR3 is TGTGCCATCCGCCCCTTAAGGTTCCAAGAGACCCAGTACTTC. Residues: CAIRPLRFQETQYF.

The CDR3, as DNA: TGTGCCAGCAGCTTCCCTGGAGGGCATTACAATGAGCAGTTCTTC. It is translated as CASSFPGGHYNEQFF. The chain recombines TRBV7-8 with TRBJ2-1; D may be TRBD2 (6 bases). V lost 3 bases to trimming and J lost 4 bases, with 13 bases between them. The CDR3 runs 15 residues. CDR1 is SGHVS, CDR2 FQNEAQ, per germline.

This chain links TRBV10-1 with TRBJ1-2, with D hard to call. CDR1 WNHNN and CDR2 SYGVQD come from the germline V gene (reference sequence). The V end was cut by 8 bases, the J end by 8 bases, with 21 bases between. This CDR3 has 14 amino acids. The CDR3 reads CASGVRQAGPGYTF. The DNA of the CDR3 is TGCGCCAGCGGAGTGCGCCAGGCGGGCCCCGGCTACACCTTC.

This chain uses TRBV6-5 with TRBJ2-7; weak D call: TRBD2 (6 bases). The CDR3 is made up of 15 amino acids. Trimming stripped 6 bases from V and 4 bases from J, with 19 bases between. Germline V lookup: CDR1 MNHEY, CDR2 SVGAGI. In nucleotides, the CDR3 is TGTGCCAGCAGGCCCCGGGTGGGGGACTTATACGAGCAGTACTTC. Translation gives CASRPRVGDLYEQYF.

V and J are TRBV5-1 and TRBJ1-2; D possibly corresponds to TRBD1 (6 bases). Trimming stripped 1 base from V and 6 bases from J, with 16 bases between. Germline loops: CDR1 SGHRS, CDR2 YFSETQ. The CDR3 is 15 residues long. The CDR3 DNA follows: TGCGCCAGCAGCTTGACTCCCCAGGGGATCCATGGCTACACCTTC. Amino acids: CASSLTPQGIHGYTF.

The chain employs TRBV6-1 and TRBJ1-6; D gene ambiguous. The germline V and J ends were trimmed by 4 bases and 0 bases, with 7 bases remaining between them. CDR1 is MNHNS and CDR2 is SASEGT in the germline V gene. This CDR3 spans 15 amino acids. The CDR3 reads CASSGGSSYNSPLHF. CDR3 DNA sequence: TGTGCCAGCAGTGGAGGCAGCTCCTATAATTCACCCCTCCACTTT.

This sequence joins TRBV19 and TRBJ2-5; TRBD2 aligns across 8 bases. Germline V gene lookup returns CDR1 LNHDA and CDR2 SQIVND (reference sequence). V trimming: 6 bases; J trimming: 4 bases; junction bases outside the gene matches: 10. This CDR3 has 15 residues. CDR3 sequence reads: CASSTREAIRETQYF. For the CDR3, the DNA is TGTGCCAGTAGCACGCGGGAGGCCATCCGAGAGACCCAGTACTTC.

The V call is TRBV2, the J call TRBJ2-3, with 10 bases lining up with TRBD2. There are 14 residues in the CDR3. The trim removed 8 bases at V and 1 base at J, leaving 3 bases unmatched. Germline lookup yields CDR1 SNHLY and CDR2 FYNNEI. The CDR3 DNA follows: TGTGCCAGCCTAGCGGGGGCCGGCACAGATACGCAGTATTTT. The encoded protein is CASLAGAGTDTQYF.

The V and J genes are TRBV28 and TRBJ2-3, with D perhaps given as TRBD1 or TRBD2 (5 bases each). The CDR3 totals 13 residues. V was shortened by 10 bases and J by 0 bases, with 11 bases between the two germline ends. CDR1 is MDHEN, CDR2 SYDVKM, per germline. CDR3 region: CAISRDSTDTQYF. CDR3 DNA: TGTGCCATCTCCCGGGACAGCACAGATACGCAGTATTTT.

The table lists this clone with a count of one. The rearrangement joins TRBV6-1 to TRBJ2-1; D may be TRBD1 (5 bases). The CDR3 runs 15 residues. Germline V gene data show CDR1 as MNHNS and CDR2 as SASEGT. V lost 6 bases, J lost 4 bases, and 16 bases lay in between. CDR3 nucleotides: TGTGCCAGCAGGGCCCGACAGCAGCCGTACAATGAGCAGTTCTTC. Its protein product is CASRARQQPYNEQFF.

J is TRBJ2-7 and V is TRBV5-1, with D perhaps matching TRBD2 (5 bases). Trimming cost V 5 bases and J 5 bases, with 20 bases left between them. Germline CDR1 is SGHRS and CDR2 is YFSETQ. CDR3 length equals 15 residues. The CDR3 spells CASSGGRTPTNEQYF. The CDR3 bases are TGCGCCAGCAGTGGCGGGCGGACCCCGACTAACGAGCAGTACTTC.

J is TRBJ2-5 and V is TRBV7-3; D tentatively reads TRBD1 or TRBD2 (5 bases each). This CDR3 contains 13 residues. The V gene's germline CDR1 is SGHTA and CDR2 FQGTGA. Trimming removed 5 bases at V and 4 bases at J, with 11 bases between. CDR3 amino acids: CASSLQRGETQYF. The CDR3 DNA is TGTGCCAGCAGCCTACAGAGGGGAGAGACCCAGTACTTC.

This chain joins TRBV13 and TRBJ1-2, with a weak D call TRBD1 (5 bases). CDR1 PRHDT and CDR2 FYEKMQ come from the germline V gene (reference sequence). CDR3 length equals 15 residues. The V and J ends lost 2 bases and 4 bases respectively, with 14 bases between them. Here the CDR3 reads CASSLRAGTVYGYTF. In nucleotides, the CDR3 is TGTGCCAGCAGCTTAAGGGCGGGGACCGTCTATGGCTACACCTTC. Combining the CDR3 with reference TRBV13 and TRBJ1-2 gives the whole variable domain AAGVIQSPRHLIKEKRETATLKCYPIPRHDTVYWYQQGPGQDPQFLISFYEKMQSDKGSIPDRFSAQQFSDYHSELNMSSLELGDSALYFCASSLRAGTVYGYTFGSGTRLTVV.